One sample yielded the 3 T cell receptor beta chains listed below, sequenced in a study of shared clonotypes between healthy human individuals. Sequencing used immunoSEQ multiplex PCR; TCRdb keeps in-frame clones, though not all of them. This table has around 650,000 clones, about 95% appearing once. Naive CD8 isolation took CD45RO-negative cells positively selected for CCR7 and excluded terminally differentiated effector memory CD45RA+ cells. Sequences were obtained from naive CD8+ T cells sorted from blood. These receptors originate from a woman in her thirties in good health.

The chain has TRBV27 and TRBJ2-5; TRBD1 agrees at 8 bases. The junction had 7 bases not matched to a gene; V was cut back by 4 bases and J by 3 bases. CDR3 length: 15 residues. Germline V gives CDR1 MNHEY, CDR2 SMNVEV (reference sequence). The CDR3 sequence is CASSSSGGWEETQYF. For the CDR3, the DNA is TGTGCCAGCAGTTCCTCAGGGGGCTGGGAAGAGACCCAGTACTTC.

As to this clone: The same CDR3 is also encoded by other DNA sequences in this sample. This sequence joins TRBV9 and TRBJ2-7; D perhaps matches TRBD2 (5 bases). V shed 3 bases and J shed 0 bases, with 7 bases lying between them. Germline V gives CDR1 SGDLS, CDR2 YYNGEE. The CDR3 covers 13 residues. The CDR3 DNA reads TGTGCCAGCAGCGATCGGGACTCCTACGAGCAGTACTTC. It yields the protein CASSDRDSYEQYF.

The chain joins TRBV19 to TRBJ2-3; unclear D gene. V was pared by 8 bases and J by 1 base, with 4 bases between. Germline assignment: CDR1 LNHDA and CDR2 SQIVND (reference sequence). The CDR3 has 11 amino acids. This CDR3 is CASWGTDTQYF. The CDR3 nucleotides are TGTGCCAGTTGGGGCACAGATACGCAGTATTTT. The complete variable domain, with remaining parts taken from reference TRBV19 and TRBJ2-3, reads DGGITQSPKYLFRKEGQNVTLSCEQNLNHDAMYWYRQDPGQGLRLIYYSQIVNDFQKGDIAEGYSVSREKKESFPLTVTSAQKNPTAFYLCASWGTDTQYFGPGTRLTVL.